A single sample gave rise to the 9 T cell receptor beta chains below, sequenced in a study of T cell responses to AZD1222 COVID-19 vaccine. Sequencing was performed with immunoSEQ multiplex PCR; in TCRdb, only in-frame clones are kept and a portion is missing. The table shows more than 110,000 clones, with more than 85% occurring only once. The source material was peripheral blood, sampled on day 0 of AZD1222 vaccination. The source of these receptors is an adult in good health.

This clone came up once. The chain is built from TRBV4-3 and TRBJ1-5, with D hard to call. The germline V gene encodes CDR1 LGHNA and CDR2 YSLEER. V shed 2 bases and J shed 4 bases, with 15 bases lying between them. The CDR3 is made up of 16 amino acids. CDR3 amino acids: CASSQNTGVGNQPQHF. The DNA of the CDR3 is TGCGCCAGCAGCCAAAATACCGGGGTCGGAAATCAGCCCCAGCATTTT.

On this clone itself: Sequence at one end of the junction differs from germline and may be a read error. CDR3 bases: TGCAGTGCCGTAGACAGGGACCCCGTTTGCTTT. Residues: CSAVDRDPVCF. The chain joins TRBV20-1 to TRBJ1-1; 7 bases are a match to TRBD1. Germline lookup yields CDR1 DFQATT and CDR2 SNEGSKA (reference sequence). This CDR3 region has 11 residues.

This CDR3 is CASSLARGESYNEQFF. CDR3 nucleotide sequence: TGCGCCAGCAGCTTGGCCCGCGGGGAATCCTACAATGAGCAGTTCTTC. This chain connects TRBV5-1 to TRBJ2-1; tentatively, D is TRBD2 (6 bases). The germline gives CDR1 SGHRS, CDR2 YFSETQ. V shed 0 bases and J shed 1 base, with 11 bases lying between them. The CDR3 has 16 residues.

The rearrangement joins TRBV20-1 to TRBJ2-1; no definite D call. This CDR3 contains 11 residues. Trimming left V 5 bases short and J 6 bases short, with 8 bases between. Germline V gives CDR1 DFQATT, CDR2 SNEGSKA (reference sequence). CDR3 bases: TGCAGTGCTGGGTGGGGCAATGAGCAGTTCTTC. It translates to CSAGWGNEQFF.

The CDR3 protein is CASRELAGGLYF. DNA of the CDR3: TGTGCCAGCAGGGAACTAGCGGGAGGGCTGTACTTC. The rearrangement links TRBV12-3 or TRBV12-4 to TRBJ2-7, with 13 nucleotides matching TRBD2. V was clipped by 6 bases and J by 12 bases; unmatched bases: 5. The CDR3 length is 12 residues.

The V gene is TRBV19, the J gene TRBJ1-5; D unclear. The V gene's germline CDR1 is LNHDA and CDR2 SQIVND (reference sequence). The CDR3 consists of 15 residues. Trimming took 6 bases from V and 8 from J, leaving 20 bases between them. CDR3 in amino acids: CASRPGSGTVEPQHF. The CDR3 DNA is TGTGCCAGTAGGCCGGGGTCGGGAACCGTTGAGCCCCAGCATTTT.

This chain joins TRBV5-6 and TRBJ2-1, with TRBD2 identical over 9 bases. This CDR3 is built from 15 residues. The trim removed 2 bases at V and 7 bases at J, leaving 7 bases unmatched. CDR1 and CDR2 (germline): SGHDT, YYEEEE. The CDR3 bases are TGTGCCAGCAGCTTTATAGCGGGAGAGGGGAATGAGCAGTTCTTC. Translation: CASSFIAGEGNEQFF. Together with reference TRBV5-6 and TRBJ2-1, the CDR3 gives the full variable domain: DAGVTQSPTHLIKTRGQQVTLRCSPKSGHDTVSWYQQALGQGPQFIFQYYEEEERQRGNFPDRFSGHQFPNYSSELNVNALLLGDSALYLCASSFIAGEGNEQFFGPGTRLTVL.

Details on this clone: One end of the junction varies from germline; a read error may be responsible. The J gene is TRBJ1-4, the V gene TRBV28; a weak D match, TRBD1 (5 bases). This CDR3 comprises 15 residues. In germline, CDR1 is MDHEN, CDR2 SYDVKM. The CDR3 DNA sequence: TGTGTCAGCAGCTTCACAGGAGCAACTAATGAAAAACTGTTTTTT. Its translation: CVSSFTGATNEKLFF.

This clone was recorded once. The V and J genes are TRBV6-2 or TRBV6-3 and TRBJ1-6, with 7 bases that match TRBD1. CDR1 is MNHEY, CDR2 SVGEGT, per germline. CDR3 length equals 17 residues. After removal of 0 bases from V and 7 bases from J, the junction contained 9 bases not matched to a gene. The CDR3 region is CASSYSRSGTDNSPLHF. The CDR3 nucleotides read TGTGCCAGCAGTTACTCGCGAAGCGGGACAGACAATTCACCCCTCCACTTT.